The 23 T cell receptor beta chains reported below all come from one sample, sequenced in a study of blood T cell repertoires in COVID-19. Using immunoSEQ multiplex PCR, the repertoire was profiled, and TCRdb retains in-frame clones only, with some absent. Among 180,000 or so clones listed, roughly four fifths were seen once. The sequenced sample consisted of peripheral blood. Receptors were obtained from a human donor with acute or convalescent COVID-19. The donor label of this sample is uncertain.

The rearrangement uses TRBV5-1 and TRBJ2-1; 9 nucleotides agree with TRBD2. The CDR3 is 17 residues long. Germline trimming cut 0 bases from V and 0 bases from J; bases unmatched to any gene: 4. Germline-derived CDR1 and CDR2 are SGHRS and YFSETQ. CDR3 sequence: CASSLGTSVASYNEQFF. As DNA, the CDR3 is TGCGCCAGCAGCTTGGGGACTAGCGTTGCCTCCTACAATGAGCAGTTCTTC.

This rearrangement joins TRBV20-1 to TRBJ2-1; TRBD2 agrees at 10 bases. The CDR3 loop spans 15 amino acids. Germline V lookup: CDR1 DFQATT, CDR2 SNEGSKA (reference sequence). Trimming at V came to 3 bases and at J to 8 bases, leaving 10 bases not matched to a gene. The CDR3 region is CSASPLAGDIDEQFF. The CDR3 DNA reads as TGCAGTGCTAGTCCTCTAGCGGGAGATATCGATGAGCAGTTCTTC.

The DNA for the CDR3 is TGTGCCAGCAGTGAAGGAGGGGGAGCCCCCTACAATGAGCAGTTCTTC. Translating it yields CASSEGGGAPYNEQFF. The rearrangement links TRBV6-1 to TRBJ2-1; perhaps TRBD1 as D (6 bases). The CDR3 is 16 amino acids. The V gene's germline CDR1 is MNHNS and CDR2 SASEGT. V lost 1 base and J 2 bases, leaving 12 bases between the germline ends.

V and J are TRBV14 and TRBJ1-6, with 8 bases identical to TRBD1. Germline V gene data show CDR1 as SGHDN and CDR2 as FVKESK. Unmatched junction bases numbered 7, after V lost 1 base and J lost 8 bases. This CDR3 comprises 16 residues. CDR3 sequence reads: CASSQVADRDHSPLHF. The CDR3 DNA follows: TGTGCCAGCAGCCAAGTAGCGGACAGGGACCATTCACCCCTCCACTTT.

The genes are TRBV5-1 and TRBJ2-3; 10 bases fit TRBD2. The CDR3 length is 17 residues. The germline V gene has CDR1 SGHRS and CDR2 YFSETQ. With V trimmed by 0 bases and J by 3 bases, 7 bases remained unmatched. In nucleotides, the CDR3 is TGCGCCAGCAGCTTGGTGCTAGCGGGGGATATTACAGATACGCAGTATTTT. It translates to CASSLVLAGDITDTQYF.

V usage is TRBV9 and J usage is TRBJ2-1; the match to TRBD2 covers 9 bases. Germline V gene sequence: CDR1 SGDLS, CDR2 YYNGEE. This CDR3 spans 16 amino acids. With V trimmed by 2 bases and J by 3 bases, 6 bases remained unmatched. This CDR3 reads CASSVRPAGGYNEQFF. The CDR3 DNA reads as TGTGCCAGCAGCGTGAGGCCAGCGGGAGGCTACAATGAGCAGTTCTTC.

V is TRBV2 and J is TRBJ2-3; 10 bases map to TRBD2. This CDR3 comprises 15 residues. Germline V gene data show CDR1 as SNHLY and CDR2 as FYNNEI. Trimming took 6 bases from V and 3 from J; bases not matched to a gene: 6. The CDR3, as DNA: TGTGCCAGCAGCACAAGCGGGGGGGCTACAGATACGCAGTATTTT. Encoded protein: CASSTSGGATDTQYF.

This chain connects TRBV5-6 to TRBJ2-5; 11 bases line up with TRBD2. The CDR3 length is 13 residues. Germline-derived CDR1 and CDR2 are SGHDT and YYEEEE. After removal of 0 bases from V and 9 bases from J, the junction contained 1 base not matched to a gene. The CDR3 region has the DNA TGTGCCAGCAGCTTGGCTAGCGGGGGGCCCCAGTACTTC. Its protein is CASSLASGGPQYF.

Here the CDR3 DNA reads TGTGCCAGCAGCCCCACAGGGGGTTATCAGCCCCAGCATTTT. It codes for CASSPTGGYQPQHF. The V call is TRBV6-5, the J call TRBJ1-5, with 8 positions matching TRBD1. V dropped 6 bases and J dropped 5; count of bases not matched to a gene: 6. Germline CDR1 and CDR2: MNHEY and SVGAGI. The CDR3 runs 14 residues.

This clone was detected a few times. The chain carries TRBV3-1 (or the pseudogene TRBV3-2) and TRBJ2-7, with 9 bases aligning to TRBD2. Germline lookup yields CDR1 LGHDT and CDR2 YNNKEL (reference sequence). J gave up 6 bases and V 3 bases, and 15 bases lay outside the gene matches. There are 17 residues in the CDR3. The CDR3 protein is CASSQGRAGGSWGEQYF. The CDR3 DNA follows: TGTGCCAGCAGCCAGGGCAGAGCGGGAGGATCTTGGGGCGAGCAGTACTTC.

The chain uses TRBV11-3 and TRBJ2-2, with 9 nucleotides matching TRBD1. Losses at the gene ends were 5 bases for V and 5 bases for J; bases not matched to a gene: 9. Germline V gene sequence: CDR1 SGHNT, CDR2 YENEEA. The CDR3 runs 16 residues. CDR3 sequence reads: CASSPTGGSGTGELFF. As DNA, the CDR3 is TGTGCCAGCAGCCCGACAGGGGGTAGTGGAACCGGGGAGCTGTTTTTT.

CDR3 amino acids: CSASRQGATGELFF. The DNA of the CDR3 is TGCAGTGCTAGTCGACAGGGGGCTACCGGGGAGCTGTTTTTT. The chain links TRBV20-1 to TRBJ2-2; TRBD1 matches at 10 bases. The CDR3 is 14 amino acids. V lost 3 bases to trimming and J lost 5 bases; unmatched junction nucleotides: 3. Germline V gene lookup returns CDR1 DFQATT and CDR2 SNEGSKA (reference sequence).

This chain joins TRBV27 and TRBJ2-2; a weak D match, TRBD2 (6 bases). Germline lookup yields CDR1 MNHEY and CDR2 SMNVEV (reference sequence). Trimming left V 11 bases short and J 2 bases short, with 15 bases between. This CDR3 is 14 amino acids long. The CDR3 DNA reads TGTGCCGGCCCGGAGGGCCCCAACACCGGGGAGCTGTTTTTT. Encoded protein: CAGPEGPNTGELFF.

J is TRBJ2-2 and V is TRBV19; D is ambiguous. Trimming removed 4 bases from V and 10 bases from J, with 13 bases in between. This CDR3 spans 13 amino acids. Germline V gene sequence: CDR1 LNHDA, CDR2 SQIVND (reference sequence). DNA of the CDR3: TGTGCCAGTAGTACGGAGACCCCGCCGGAGCTGTTTTTT. Its translation is CASSTETPPELFF.

Only a few counts were recorded for this clone. The chain carries TRBV7-9 and TRBJ2-6; a weak D match, TRBD2 (6 bases). Trimming took off 2 bases at V and 0 bases at J, with 11 bases between the two ends. The germline V gene has CDR1 SEHNR and CDR2 FQNEAQ (reference sequence). The CDR3 extends over 17 amino acids. DNA of the CDR3: TGTGCCAGCAGCTTAAATCCTAGCGTCTCTGGGGCCAACGTCCTGACTTTC. The encoded protein is CASSLNPSVSGANVLTF.

The V gene is TRBV20-1, the J gene TRBJ2-5; D perhaps matches TRBD2 (6 bases). This CDR3 is built from 11 residues. Germline V CDR1 and CDR2: DFQATT, SNEGSKA (reference sequence). Trimming took off 6 bases at V and 7 bases at J, with 12 bases between the two ends. The CDR3 DNA reads as TGCAGTGCCGGGGACTCGGTGACCCAGTACTTC. Its translation is CSAGDSVTQYF.

In the case of this clone: Relative to the germline gene, one junction end is altered; a read error may explain this. The chain uses TRBV15 and TRBJ2-7, with TRBD1 matching over 9 bases. The CDR3 has 15 residues. Germline CDR1 reads LNHNV; CDR2 reads YYDKDF (reference sequence). The CDR3 DNA reads as TGTGCCACCAGCGGAGACAGGGGGGCCCACTACGAGCAGTACTTC. Its protein is CATSGDRGAHYEQYF.

This clone was observed once. V and J are TRBV7-3 and TRBJ2-2; possible D gene TRBD1, 6 bases. The CDR3 extends over 16 amino acids. Germline V gene sequence: CDR1 SGHTA, CDR2 FQGTGA. Trimming left V 4 bases short and J 0 bases short, with 12 bases between. The CDR3 loop reads CASSSGAVANTGELFF. CDR3 coding DNA: TGTGCCAGCAGCTCAGGGGCCGTCGCGAACACCGGGGAGCTGTTTTTT.

This clone was recorded a few times. Written as DNA, the CDR3 is TGTGCCAGCAGTTACGCGACAGGGTCCCGCTATGGCTACACCTTC. Amino acids: CASSYATGSRYGYTF. This chain connects TRBV6-7 to TRBJ1-2; 7 nucleotides agree with TRBD1. TRBV6-7 is an open reading frame whose function is uncertain. V lost 2 bases to trimming and J lost 4 bases; unmatched junction nucleotides: 7. This CDR3 has 15 amino acids.

The rearrangement uses TRBV5-1 and TRBJ2-5, with TRBD1 matching 8 bases. Trimming cost V 9 bases and J 3 bases; bases outside gene matches: 7. Germline V lookup: CDR1 SGHRS, CDR2 YFSETQ. The CDR3 consists of 13 residues. The CDR3 loop is CATGTGEKETQYF. DNA of the CDR3: TGCGCCACCGGGACAGGAGAAAAAGAGACCCAGTACTTC.

The chain combines TRBV9 with TRBJ1-6, with a tentative D call TRBD1 (5 bases). The V end lost 5 bases, the J end lost 8 bases, and 14 bases lay between the germline ends. CDR1 SGDLS and CDR2 YYNGEE come from the germline V gene. The CDR3 consists of 14 residues. The CDR3, as DNA: TGTGCCAGCAGGGGGATCAGGGCGGATTCACCCCTCCACTTT. Its protein product is CASRGIRADSPLHF.

In DNA, the CDR3 is TGTGCCACCGCCTACTCCTACGAGCAGTACTTC. It yields the protein CATAYSYEQYF. The V call is TRBV10-3, the J call TRBJ2-7; D is ambiguous. The V and J ends lost 10 bases and 0 bases respectively, with 7 bases between them. Germline CDR1 reads ENHRY; CDR2 reads SYGVKD. CDR3 length: 11 amino acids.

The chain joins TRBV9 to TRBJ1-6; D is perhaps TRBD1 (6 bases). The CDR3 is made up of 16 amino acids. Looked up from germline, CDR1 is SGDLS and CDR2 is YYNGEE. Trimming left V 3 bases short and J 0 bases short, with 10 bases between. The CDR3 nucleotides are TGTGCCAGCAGCGAAGGACAGCCCTCCTATAATTCACCCCTCCACTTT. Translating it yields CASSEGQPSYNSPLHF.